This TCR beta chain is drawn from a study of shared clonotypes between healthy human individuals. The table came from immunoSEQ multiplex PCR; TCRdb's copy has only in-frame clones and leaves some out. The sample has more than 2 million clones; approximately 94% are singletons. The CDR3 length is 13 residues. The germline V gene encodes CDR1 SGHRS and CDR2 YFSETQ. Deletions cut 0 bases from V and 4 bases from J, with 5 bases between. The chain links TRBV5-1 to TRBJ2-1, with D unclear. Sequenced input: naive CD4+ T cells sorted from blood. Subset described: CD45RA+ positively selected. The source is a man younger than 30 in good health. The CDR3 protein is CASSLAVYNEQFF. The DNA for the CDR3 is TGCGCCAGCAGCTTGGCAGTTTACAATGAGCAGTTCTTC.